This T cell receptor (beta chain) is drawn from a study of cytomegalovirus exposure and HLA in healthy donors. Study details: It was reported in a later analysis that the same platform had been used for the 90 to 150 validation repertoires as for the roughly 670 first-cohort repertoires. General observations from the study: Reportedly, cytomegalovirus status was diagnosed with high sensitivity and specificity. The study listed approximately 170 cytomegalovirus-associated TCR beta chains.

About this clone: Its antigen is still unknown.

The CDR3 spans 17 residues. In germline, CDR1 is MDHEN, CDR2 SYDVKM. J was trimmed by 4 bases and V by 8 bases; bases with no gene match: 9. Profiling relied on immunoSEQ multiplex PCR, and the TCRdb table lists in-frame clones only, not all of them. This repertoire shows around 350,000 clones, roughly 88% found once; its top ten account for around 0.8%. This TCR derives from a woman aged 18-29 years in good health and CMV-seronegative. The material sequenced was PBMCs. The V call is TRBV28, the J call TRBJ2-3; 16 bases align to TRBD2. Here the CDR3 DNA reads TGTGCCAGCTTGCCATCGGGACTAGCGGGGGGGCCAGATACGCAGTATTTT. Protein sequence: CASLPSGLAGGPDTQYF.